The 30 T cell receptor beta chains reported below all come from one sample, sequenced in a study of T cells expressing NK-cell markers. Reprocessing the 5' RACE reads, TCRdb reports a single entry for every CDR3 protein and omits DNA. Its table lists approximately 170,000 distinct CDR3 sequences. The sequenced material came from blood T cells: a sorted CD56 or NKG2C T cell subset, CD4+ or CD8+ T cells, or bulk PBMC T cells (not recorded which). The receptors were sampled from a man between 18 and 69 years old in good health.

The rearrangement uses TRBV5-1 and TRBJ2-7; TCRdb's D gene call, TRBD2, goes unchecked for lack of DNA. Germline V gene lookup returns CDR1 SGHRS and CDR2 YFSETQ. There are 16 residues in the CDR3. CDR3 sequence: CASSLNPSGGSREKYF.

The CDR3 sequence: CASSWSGDSNEQYF. This rearrangement joins TRBV27 to TRBJ2-7; there is no DNA to check the TCRdb D call of TRBD1. CDR1 and CDR2 from the germline V gene are MNHEY and SMNVEV (reference sequence). The CDR3 extends over 14 amino acids.

This chain uses TRBV28 with TRBJ2-7; as DNA is missing, the TRBD2 call by TCRdb cannot be tested. This CDR3 spans 14 amino acids. Germline V lookup: CDR1 MDHEN, CDR2 SYDVKM. This CDR3 is CASSLPTLHYEQYF.

The rearrangement uses TRBV28 and TRBJ1-2; lacking DNA, the TRBD1 call made by TCRdb goes unchecked. The germline gives CDR1 MDHEN, CDR2 SYDVKM. This CDR3 contains 15 residues. This CDR3 reads CASSLWGEAHYGYTF.

The V gene is TRBV24-1, the J gene TRBJ1-1. The CDR3 extends over 14 amino acids. In germline, CDR1 is KGHDR, CDR2 SFDVKD. CDR3 in amino acids: CATSLPPGDTEAFF.

V is TRBV9 and J is TRBJ1-5; the D call of TRBD1 rests on TCRdb alone, since no DNA is present to check it. Germline V gene sequence: CDR1 SGDLS, CDR2 YYNGEE. The length of the CDR3 is 17 residues. The CDR3 spells CASRDVSGTVSNQPQHF.

This chain links TRBV24-1 with TRBJ1-6. The CDR3 has 16 amino acids. Germline V gene sequence: CDR1 KGHDR, CDR2 SFDVKD. The CDR3 here is CATSGSPGRYNSPLHF.

CDR3 region: CASSLDRGPNNEQFF. The chain joins TRBV11-1 to TRBJ2-1; TCRdb reports TRBD1, a call that lacks DNA to check it against. Germline V gene data show CDR1 as SGHAT and CDR2 as FQDESV (reference sequence). There are 15 residues in the CDR3.

The chain couples TRBV7-9 to TRBJ2-4; TCRdb indicates TRBD1, and absent DNA this call remains unverified. CDR1 is SEHNR and CDR2 is FQNEAQ in the germline V gene (reference sequence). The CDR3 loop spans 12 amino acids. CDR3 amino acids: CAIPGQGNIQYF.

The chain carries TRBV10-2 and TRBJ1-5. Germline assignment: CDR1 WSHSY and CDR2 SAAADI. CDR3 length: 15 amino acids. The CDR3 spells CASSESDGGPQPQHF.

The chain employs TRBV11-1 and TRBJ1-2; without DNA, the TCRdb call of TRBD1 cannot be checked. The germline V gene encodes CDR1 SGHAT and CDR2 FQDESV (reference sequence). CDR3 length: 15 amino acids. CDR3 protein: CASSAYRDPNYGYTF.

The V call is TRBV6-1, the J call TRBJ2-5; lacking DNA, the TRBD2 call made by TCRdb goes unchecked. Germline loops: CDR1 MNHNS, CDR2 SASEGT. CDR3 length: 15 residues. This CDR3 reads CASRRERGTGGTQYF.

The V call is TRBV28, the J call TRBJ2-3. The CDR3 consists of 14 residues. Germline V gene data show CDR1 as MDHEN and CDR2 as SYDVKM. CDR3 sequence reads: CASSFSASTDTQYF. Complete variable domain (other parts from reference TRBV28 and TRBJ2-3): DVKVTQSSRYLVKRTGEKVFLECVQDMDHENMFWYRQDPGLGLRLIYFSYDVKMKEKGDIPEGYSVSREKKERFSLILESASTNQTSMYLCASSFSASTDTQYFGPGTRLTVL.

The chain's CDR3 is CASSPTTGTRYDYEQYF. J is TRBJ2-7 and V is TRBV28; the TRBD2 assignment by TCRdb is unverifiable without DNA. Germline V gives CDR1 MDHEN, CDR2 SYDVKM. The CDR3 has 17 amino acids.

This chain connects TRBV6-1 to TRBJ2-7. The germline gives CDR1 MNHNS, CDR2 SASEGT. The CDR3 runs 14 residues. The CDR3 region is CASSREDLSYEQYF.

This rearrangement joins TRBV7-8 to TRBJ2-3. The germline V gene encodes CDR1 SGHVS and CDR2 FQNEAQ. There are 15 residues in the CDR3. CDR3 residues: CASSLVYDGTDTQYF.

The chain recombines TRBV9 with TRBJ1-2; TCRdb's D call, TRBD1, is unchecked because there is no DNA. This CDR3 has 19 amino acids. Germline V gene sequence: CDR1 SGDLS, CDR2 YYNGEE. The CDR3 spells CASSVEARAGEVSYYGYTF.

The chain employs TRBV6-6 and TRBJ1-4. Germline CDR1 MNHNY, CDR2 SVGAGI (reference sequence). This CDR3 is built from 12 residues. CDR3: CASSHGVEKLFF.

V is TRBV13 and J is TRBJ2-1; the TCRdb call, TRBD1, lacks DNA for checking. The V gene's germline CDR1 is PRHDT and CDR2 FYEKMQ (reference sequence). The CDR3 totals 20 residues. CDR3: CASSPQSRPAQGHPDNEQFF.

The genes are TRBV19 and TRBJ2-7; TCRdb indicates TRBD2, and absent DNA this call remains unverified. The germline V gene encodes CDR1 LNHDA and CDR2 SQIVND (reference sequence). The CDR3 has 13 residues. The CDR3 protein is CASSIAEGAEQYF.

V usage is TRBV6-1 and J usage is TRBJ1-5; TCRdb calls TRBD1, which cannot be checked without DNA. The CDR3 spans 14 residues. CDR1 MNHNS and CDR2 SASEGT come from the germline V gene. This CDR3 is CASSRTGLNQPQHF.

The chain employs TRBV19 and TRBJ1-2. The germline CDR1 and CDR2 sequences are LNHDA and SQIVND (reference sequence). The CDR3 sequence is 13 residues long. The CDR3 sequence is CASGGTANYGYTF.

The chain employs TRBV19 and TRBJ2-3; TCRdb reports TRBD2, a call that lacks DNA to check it against. CDR1 is LNHDA, CDR2 SQIVND, per germline (reference sequence). The CDR3 length is 15 residues. CDR3: CASSELEGFWYTQYF. The variable domain in full, completed from reference TRBV19 and TRBJ2-3, reads DGGITQSPKYLFRKEGQNVTLSCEQNLNHDAMYWYRQDPGQGLRLIYYSQIVNDFQKGDIAEGYSVSREKKESFPLTVTSAQKNPTAFYLCASSELEGFWYTQYFGPGTRLTVL.

This chain links TRBV27 with TRBJ2-7. CDR3 length: 16 amino acids. Germline CDR1 is MNHEY and CDR2 is SMNVEV (reference sequence). CDR3 amino acids: CASSLSLGRPPYEQYF.

The chain joins TRBV6-2 or TRBV6-3 to TRBJ2-1; lacking DNA, the TRBD2 call made by TCRdb goes unchecked. This CDR3 spans 18 amino acids. Germline CDR1 reads MNHEY; CDR2 reads SVGEGT. CDR3 sequence: CASRNRGGLAGYYNEQFF.

V usage is TRBV6-5 and J usage is TRBJ2-3. The germline V gene encodes CDR1 MNHEY and CDR2 SVGAGI. The CDR3 consists of 15 residues. This chain's CDR3 is CASSYCSESSDTQYF.

V gene TRBV14 combines with J gene TRBJ2-7; the D call from TCRdb, TRBD1, cannot be confirmed without DNA. This CDR3 contains 16 residues. Germline V gives CDR1 SGHDN, CDR2 FVKESK. CDR3 sequence: CASSQEWQGMFYEQYF. Full variable domain (missing parts from reference TRBV14 and TRBJ2-7): EAGVTQFPSHSVIEKGQTVTLRCDPISGHDNLYWYRRVMGKEIKFLLHFVKESKQDESGMPNNRFLAERTGGTYSTLKVQPAELEDSGVYFCASSQEWQGMFYEQYFGPGTRLTVT.

The chain couples TRBV4-2 to TRBJ2-7; TCRdb reports TRBD1, a call that lacks DNA to check it against. CDR1 and CDR2 (germline): LGHNA, YNFKEQ. The CDR3 has 16 amino acids. The CDR3 loop is CASSQSPTRNSYEQYF.

V usage is TRBV11-1 and J usage is TRBJ2-7. CDR1 is SGHAT, CDR2 FQDESV, per germline (reference sequence). CDR3 length: 15 amino acids. CDR3 protein: CASSLTSSISYEQYF.

The genes are TRBV28 and TRBJ1-4. CDR1 MDHEN and CDR2 SYDVKM come from the germline V gene. This CDR3 spans 16 amino acids. The CDR3 sequence: CASSFLWTDNNEKLFF.